These T cell receptor beta chains were read from a single sample in a study of blood T cell repertoires in COVID-19. Using immunoSEQ multiplex PCR, the repertoire was profiled, and TCRdb retains in-frame clones only, with some absent. The sample has about 250,000 clones, around 86% seen once. The material sequenced was PBMCs or T cells enriched from blood (not recorded which). The source is a man aged 18 to 29 who had recovered from COVID-19. The CDR3 runs from the conserved cysteine through the conserved F or W. Each record gives: clone size, V gene, J gene, D gene, CDR3 protein, CDR3 DNA. D genes are given only for firm matches. Clone sizes are given selectively: once, few, many, or a class where the clone is expanded.

clone size: NA; V gene: TRBV12-3/TRBV12-4; J gene: TRBJ1-2; D gene: NA; CDR3 protein: CASSFLTGGYTF; CDR3 DNA: TGTGCCAGCAGTTTCCTAACCGGGGGCTACACCTTC
clone size: NA; V gene: TRBV7-2; J gene: TRBJ2-3; D gene: TRBD2; CDR3 protein: CASSLASGGADTQYF; CDR3 DNA: TGTGCCAGCAGCTTAGCTAGCGGGGGGGCGGATACGCAGTATTTT
clone size: NA; V gene: TRBV28; J gene: TRBJ1-5; D gene: NA; CDR3 protein: CASSSATPGGNQPQHF; CDR3 DNA: TGTGCCAGCAGTTCAGCGACCCCGGGGGGCAATCAGCCCCAGCATTTT
clone size: NA; V gene: TRBV5-6; J gene: TRBJ1-2; D gene: TRBD1; CDR3 protein: CASEQTGYRGYTF; CDR3 DNA: TGTGCCAGCGAACAGACAGGGTATCGTGGCTACACCTTC
clone size: NA; V gene: TRBV7-9; J gene: TRBJ2-5; D gene: NA; CDR3 protein: CASSIPTRGQETQYF; CDR3 DNA: TGTGCCAGCAGCATCCCGACCCGGGGCCAAGAGACCCAGTACTTC
clone size: once; V gene: TRBV19; J gene: TRBJ2-6; D gene: NA; CDR3 protein: CASSILGETNVLTF; CDR3 DNA: TGTGCCAGTAGTATCTTAGGGGAAACCAACGTCCTGACTTTC
clone size: NA; V gene: TRBV7-2; J gene: TRBJ2-5; D gene: TRBD2; CDR3 protein: CASSGLAGVLQETQYF; CDR3 DNA: TGTGCCAGCAGCGGACTAGCGGGGGTCCTCCAAGAGACCCAGTACTTC
clone size: NA; V gene: TRBV24-1; J gene: TRBJ2-1; D gene: NA; CDR3 protein: CATSLNRELNEQFF; CDR3 DNA: TGTGCCACCAGCCTAAACAGGGAACTCAATGAGCAGTTCTTC
clone size: NA; V gene: TRBV7-9; J gene: TRBJ1-2; D gene: TRBD1; CDR3 protein: CASSLKGAALGGYTF; CDR3 DNA: TGTGCCAGCAGCCTGAAGGGGGCGGCTTTAGGCGGCTACACCTTC
clone size: NA; V gene: TRBV27; J gene: TRBJ2-2; D gene: NA; CDR3 protein: CATGLNTGELFF; CDR3 DNA: TGTGCCACAGGGTTGAACACCGGGGAGCTGTTTTTT
clone size: NA; V gene: TRBV15; J gene: TRBJ2-1; D gene: TRBD1; CDR3 protein: CATSRNRGLGDEQFF; CDR3 DNA: TGTGCCACCAGCAGGAACAGGGGGCTAGGTGATGAGCAGTTCTTC
clone size: NA; V gene: TRBV28; J gene: TRBJ1-4; D gene: NA; CDR3 protein: CATRPAGTNEKLFF; CDR3 DNA: TGTGCCACCCGACCGGCAGGAACTAATGAAAAACTGTTTTTT
clone size: NA; V gene: TRBV24-1; J gene: TRBJ2-1; D gene: TRBD2; CDR3 protein: CATSRGAYNEQFF; CDR3 DNA: TGTGCCACCAGTCGGGGGGCCTACAATGAGCAGTTCTTC
clone size: NA; V gene: TRBV30; J gene: TRBJ1-1; D gene: TRBD1; CDR3 protein: CAWSQKGQGAAFF; CDR3 DNA: TGTGCCTGGAGTCAAAAAGGACAGGGAGCAGCTTTCTTT
clone size: NA; V gene: TRBV4-1; J gene: TRBJ2-2; D gene: TRBD2; CDR3 protein: CASSSAGGPVGELFF; CDR3 DNA: TGCGCCAGCAGCTCAGCGGGGGGGCCGGTCGGGGAGCTGTTTTTT
clone size: once; V gene: TRBV10-1; J gene: TRBJ2-5; D gene: NA; CDR3 protein: CASSGDRTSRETQYF; CDR3 DNA: TGCGCCAGCAGTGGGGATAGGACATCCCGGGAGACCCAGTACTTC
clone size: NA; V gene: TRBV5-1; J gene: TRBJ1-1; D gene: NA; CDR3 protein: CASSLVQIKNTEAFF; CDR3 DNA: TGCGCCAGCAGCTTGGTACAGATCAAGAACACTGAAGCTTTCTTT
clone size: NA; V gene: TRBV2; J gene: TRBJ1-5; D gene: NA; CDR3 protein: CASSERRTDYQPQHF; CDR3 DNA: TGTGCCAGCAGTGAAAGAAGGACAGACTATCAGCCCCAGCATTTT
clone size: NA; V gene: TRBV2; J gene: TRBJ2-1; D gene: NA; CDR3 protein: CANPRGGSYNEQFF; CDR3 DNA: TGTGCCAACCCAAGGGGGGGATCGTACAATGAGCAGTTCTTC
clone size: NA; V gene: TRBV3-1/TRBV3-2; J gene: TRBJ2-7; D gene: NA; CDR3 protein: CASSQGVRGHEQYF; CDR3 DNA: TGTGCCAGCAGCCAAGGGGTCCGGGGTCACGAGCAGTACTTC
clone size: NA; V gene: TRBV5-1; J gene: TRBJ2-3; D gene: NA; CDR3 protein: CASRLTALATDTQYF; CDR3 DNA: TGCGCCAGCAGACTGACAGCTCTCGCGACAGATACGCAGTATTTT
clone size: NA; V gene: TRBV28; J gene: TRBJ2-5; D gene: TRBD2; CDR3 protein: CASRGSSGRIETQYF; CDR3 DNA: TGTGCCAGCAGGGGGTCTAGCGGGAGGATAGAGACCCAGTACTTC
clone size: NA; V gene: TRBV5-4; J gene: TRBJ2-1; D gene: TRBD2; CDR3 protein: CAAAVGGRSSYNEQFF; CDR3 DNA: TGTGCCGCCGCCGTCGGCGGGAGGAGCTCCTACAATGAGCAGTTCTTC
clone size: NA; V gene: TRBV15; J gene: TRBJ2-1; D gene: TRBD2; CDR3 protein: CATSPSVAGWYNEQFF; CDR3 DNA: TGTGCCACCAGCCCTAGTGTAGCGGGTTGGTACAATGAGCAGTTCTTC
clone size: NA; V gene: TRBV28; J gene: TRBJ1-1; D gene: NA; CDR3 protein: CASTIKSFLMNTEAFF; CDR3 DNA: TGTGCCAGCACCATCAAGAGCTTTCTAATGAACACTGAAGCTTTCTTT
clone size: NA; V gene: TRBV11-2; J gene: TRBJ2-1; D gene: TRBD2; CDR3 protein: CASSLEANLAGISYNEQFF; CDR3 DNA: TGTGCCAGCAGCTTAGAGGCGAACCTAGCGGGGATATCCTACAATGAGCAGTTCTTC
clone size: NA; V gene: TRBV19; J gene: TRBJ1-5; D gene: NA; CDR3 protein: CASSIASSNQPQHF; CDR3 DNA: TGTGCCAGTAGTATTGCGTCCAGCAATCAGCCCCAGCATTTT
clone size: NA; V gene: TRBV19; J gene: TRBJ2-1; D gene: TRBD2; CDR3 protein: CASSISGGPNNEQFF; CDR3 DNA: TGTGCCAGTAGTATTAGCGGGGGACCGAACAATGAGCAGTTCTTC
clone size: NA; V gene: TRBV5-6; J gene: TRBJ2-2; D gene: TRBD2; CDR3 protein: CASSSRELTGELFF; CDR3 DNA: TGTGCCAGCAGCTCGCGGGAGTTAACCGGGGAGCTGTTTTTT
clone size: NA; V gene: TRBV29-1; J gene: TRBJ2-7; D gene: TRBD2; CDR3 protein: CSVEVLAGVLIYEQYF; CDR3 DNA: TGCAGCGTTGAAGTACTAGCGGGAGTTTTAATCTACGAGCAGTACTTC
clone size: NA; V gene: TRBV7-6; J gene: TRBJ2-2; D gene: TRBD1; CDR3 protein: CASSFPGQGGTGELFF; CDR3 DNA: TGTGCCAGCAGCTTTCCGGGACAGGGGGGAACCGGGGAGCTGTTTTTT
clone size: few; V gene: TRBV6-5; J gene: TRBJ2-2; D gene: NA; CDR3 protein: CASSPKGEAGELFF; CDR3 DNA: TGTGCCAGCTCACCCAAGGGGGAAGCCGGGGAGCTGTTTTTT
clone size: NA; V gene: TRBV10-1; J gene: TRBJ2-7; D gene: TRBD1; CDR3 protein: CASSDPRETGGGYEQYF; CDR3 DNA: TGCGCCAGCAGTGATCCAAGAGAGACAGGGGGCGGGTACGAGCAGTACTTC
clone size: NA; V gene: TRBV7-6; J gene: TRBJ1-6; D gene: NA; CDR3 protein: CASSLAREGPNSPLHF; CDR3 DNA: TGTGCCAGCAGCTTAGCGAGGGAGGGCCCCAATTCACCCCTCCACTTT
clone size: NA; V gene: TRBV9; J gene: TRBJ1-2; D gene: NA; CDR3 protein: CASSVRPGPEYGYTF; CDR3 DNA: TGTGCCAGCAGCGTACGGCCAGGCCCAGAGTATGGCTACACCTTC
clone size: NA; V gene: TRBV27; J gene: TRBJ2-7; D gene: NA; CDR3 protein: CASSPTSQGYYEQYF; CDR3 DNA: TGTGCCAGCAGTCCGACCTCACAGGGATACTACGAGCAGTACTTC
clone size: NA; V gene: TRBV29-1; J gene: TRBJ2-7; D gene: TRBD1; CDR3 protein: CSALPGTGYEQYF; CDR3 DNA: TGCAGCGCTCTCCCCGGGACAGGGTACGAGCAGTACTTC
clone size: NA; V gene: TRBV12-3/TRBV12-4; J gene: TRBJ1-1; D gene: TRBD1; CDR3 protein: CASSTGVIGAFF; CDR3 DNA: TGTGCCAGCAGCACAGGGGTGATAGGGGCTTTCTTT
clone size: NA; V gene: TRBV30; J gene: TRBJ2-2; D gene: NA; CDR3 protein: CAWSVLYGGGELFF; CDR3 DNA: TGTGCCTGGAGTGTTCTGTACGGAGGCGGGGAGCTGTTTTTT
clone size: NA; V gene: TRBV6-5; J gene: TRBJ1-4; D gene: TRBD1; CDR3 protein: CASSSGTANEKLFF; CDR3 DNA: TGTGCCAGCAGCTCCGGGACAGCTAATGAAAAACTGTTTTTT
clone size: NA; V gene: TRBV27; J gene: TRBJ2-7; D gene: TRBD2; CDR3 protein: CASSPREGPYEQYF; CDR3 DNA: TGTGCCAGCAGTCCCCGGGAGGGGCCCTACGAGCAGTACTTC
clone size: NA; V gene: TRBV5-1; J gene: TRBJ1-4; D gene: NA; CDR3 protein: CASSLGTTIEKELFF; CDR3 DNA: TGCGCCAGCAGCCTTGGGACAACTATTGAAAAGGAATTGTTTTTT
clone size: NA; V gene: TRBV30; J gene: TRBJ1-6; D gene: NA; CDR3 protein: CAWREQWNSPLHF; CDR3 DNA: TGTGCCTGGAGGGAACAGTGGAATTCACCCCTCCACTTT
clone size: NA; V gene: TRBV5-1; J gene: TRBJ1-1; D gene: TRBD1; CDR3 protein: CASSLWDRDIKAFF; CDR3 DNA: TGCGCCAGCAGCTTGTGGGACAGGGATATAAAAGCTTTCTTT
clone size: NA; V gene: TRBV12-3/TRBV12-4; J gene: TRBJ1-5; D gene: NA; CDR3 protein: CASSSRGNQPQHF; CDR3 DNA: TGTGCCAGCAGTTCCAGGGGCAATCAGCCCCAGCATTTT
clone size: few; V gene: TRBV3-1/TRBV3-2; J gene: TRBJ2-6; D gene: NA; CDR3 protein: CASESWTGAGANVLTF; CDR3 DNA: TGTGCCAGCGAGTCGTGGACGGGGGCTGGGGCCAACGTCCTGACTTTC
clone size: NA; V gene: TRBV18; J gene: TRBJ2-5; D gene: NA; CDR3 protein: CASSPGAGETQYF; CDR3 DNA: TGTGCCAGCTCACCAGGGGCCGGGGAGACCCAGTACTTC
clone size: NA; V gene: TRBV5-4; J gene: TRBJ2-5; D gene: TRBD2; CDR3 protein: CASSLPLAGGETQYF; CDR3 DNA: TGTGCCAGCAGCTTGCCACTAGCGGGAGGAGAGACCCAGTACTTC
clone size: once; V gene: TRBV24-1; J gene: TRBJ2-1; D gene: TRBD1; CDR3 protein: CATMPRDRGNEQFF; CDR3 DNA: TGTGCCACCATGCCCCGGGACAGGGGTAATGAGCAGTTCTTC
clone size: few; V gene: TRBV5-1; J gene: TRBJ1-4; D gene: NA; CDR3 protein: CASSDPGEKLFF; CDR3 DNA: TGCGCCAGCAGCGATCCAGGAGAAAAACTGTTTTTT